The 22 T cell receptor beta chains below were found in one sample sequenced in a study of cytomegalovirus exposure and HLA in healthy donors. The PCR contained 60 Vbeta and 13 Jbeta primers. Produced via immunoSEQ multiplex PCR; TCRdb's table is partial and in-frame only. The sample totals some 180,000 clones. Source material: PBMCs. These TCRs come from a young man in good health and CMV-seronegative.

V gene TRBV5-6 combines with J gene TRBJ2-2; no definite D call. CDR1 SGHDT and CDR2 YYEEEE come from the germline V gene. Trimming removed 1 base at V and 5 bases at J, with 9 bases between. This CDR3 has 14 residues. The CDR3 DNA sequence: TGTGCCAGCAGCTTGAGTACAGAAACCGGGGAGCTGTTTTTT. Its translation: CASSLSTETGELFF.

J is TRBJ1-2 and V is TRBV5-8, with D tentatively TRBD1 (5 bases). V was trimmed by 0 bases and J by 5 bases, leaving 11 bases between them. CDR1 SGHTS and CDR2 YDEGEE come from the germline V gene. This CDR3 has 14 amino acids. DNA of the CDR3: TGTGCCAGCAGCTTGGCTCAGGGTCAATATGGCTACACCTTC. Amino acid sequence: CASSLAQGQYGYTF.

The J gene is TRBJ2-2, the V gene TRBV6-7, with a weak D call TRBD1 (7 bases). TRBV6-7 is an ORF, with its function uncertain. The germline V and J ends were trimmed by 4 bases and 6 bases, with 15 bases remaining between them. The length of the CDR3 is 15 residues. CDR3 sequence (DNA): TGTGCCAGCAGTTTGACTCAGGGGGGAGCCGGGGAGCTGTTTTTT. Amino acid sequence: CASSLTQGGAGELFF.

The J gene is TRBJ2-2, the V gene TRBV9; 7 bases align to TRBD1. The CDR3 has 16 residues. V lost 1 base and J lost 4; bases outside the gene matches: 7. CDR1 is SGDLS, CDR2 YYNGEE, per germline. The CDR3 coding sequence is TGTGCCAGCAGCGTATCGACAGGGCTGTTCACCGGGGAGCTGTTTTTT. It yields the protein CASSVSTGLFTGELFF.

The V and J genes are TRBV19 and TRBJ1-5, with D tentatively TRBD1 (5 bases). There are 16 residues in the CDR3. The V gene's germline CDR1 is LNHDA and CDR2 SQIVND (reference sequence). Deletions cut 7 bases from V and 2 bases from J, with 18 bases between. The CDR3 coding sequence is TGTGCCAGTAATATCTATACGGGGGGAGGCAATCAGCCCCAGCATTTT. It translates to CASNIYTGGGNQPQHF.

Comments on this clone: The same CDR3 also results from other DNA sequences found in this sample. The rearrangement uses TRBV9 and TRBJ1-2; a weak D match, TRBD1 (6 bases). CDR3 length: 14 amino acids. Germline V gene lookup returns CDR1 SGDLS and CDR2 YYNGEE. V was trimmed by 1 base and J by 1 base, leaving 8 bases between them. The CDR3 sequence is CASSVLGGNYGYTF. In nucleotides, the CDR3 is TGTGCCAGCAGCGTACTAGGGGGTAACTATGGCTACACCTTC.

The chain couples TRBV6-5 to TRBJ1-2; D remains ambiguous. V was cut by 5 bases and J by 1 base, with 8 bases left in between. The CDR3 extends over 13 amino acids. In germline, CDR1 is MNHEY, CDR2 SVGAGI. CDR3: CASSTVLNYGYTF. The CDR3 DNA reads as TGTGCCAGCAGTACGGTACTTAACTATGGCTACACCTTC.

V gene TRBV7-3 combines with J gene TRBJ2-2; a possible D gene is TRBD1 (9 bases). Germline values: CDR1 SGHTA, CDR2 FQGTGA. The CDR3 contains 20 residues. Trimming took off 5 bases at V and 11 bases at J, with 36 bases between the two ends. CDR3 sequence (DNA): TGTGCCAGCAGCCCCCCGGGACAGGGTAAGTGGTGCGGGAGGAGTAGCGAGCTGTTTTTT. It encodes CASSPPGQGKWCGRSSELFF.

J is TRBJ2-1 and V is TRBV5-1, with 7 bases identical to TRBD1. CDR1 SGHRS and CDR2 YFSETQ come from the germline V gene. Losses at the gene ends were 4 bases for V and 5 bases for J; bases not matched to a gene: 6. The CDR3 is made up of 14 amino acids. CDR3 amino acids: CASSHPGQDNEQFF. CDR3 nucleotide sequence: TGCGCCAGCAGCCATCCAGGACAGGACAATGAGCAGTTCTTC.

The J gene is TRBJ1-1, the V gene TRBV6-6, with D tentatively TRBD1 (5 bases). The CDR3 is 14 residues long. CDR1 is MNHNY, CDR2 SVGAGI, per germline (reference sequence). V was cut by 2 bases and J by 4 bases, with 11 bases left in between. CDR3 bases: TGTGCCAGCAGTTACACCCCGGGGGGCACTGAAGCTTTCTTT. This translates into CASSYTPGGTEAFF.

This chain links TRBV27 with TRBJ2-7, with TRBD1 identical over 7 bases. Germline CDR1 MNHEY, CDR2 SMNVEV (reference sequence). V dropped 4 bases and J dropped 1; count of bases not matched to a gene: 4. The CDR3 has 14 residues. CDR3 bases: TGTGCCAGCAGTTCTCCGGGACAGTCCTACGAGCAGTACTTC. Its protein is CASSSPGQSYEQYF.

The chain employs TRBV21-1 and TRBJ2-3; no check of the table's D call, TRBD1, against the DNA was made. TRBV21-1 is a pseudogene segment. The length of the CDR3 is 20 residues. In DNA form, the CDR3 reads TGTGCCAGCAGCCCAGCGGGCAGGGGGCCCCTGCCCCTTAGCACAGATACGCAGTATTTT. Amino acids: CASSPAGRGPLPLSTDTQYF.

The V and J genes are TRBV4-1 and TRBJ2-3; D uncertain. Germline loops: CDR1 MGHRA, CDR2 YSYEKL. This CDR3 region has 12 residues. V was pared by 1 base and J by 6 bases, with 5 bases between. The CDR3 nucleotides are TGCGCCAGCAGCCAAGCACGGGATACGCAGTATTTT. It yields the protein CASSQARDTQYF.

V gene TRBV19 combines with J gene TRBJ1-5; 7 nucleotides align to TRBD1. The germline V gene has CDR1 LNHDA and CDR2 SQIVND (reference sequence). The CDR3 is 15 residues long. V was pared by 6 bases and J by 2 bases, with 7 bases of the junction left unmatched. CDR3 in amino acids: CASRLTGTGNQPQHF. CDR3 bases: TGTGCCAGTAGGTTGACAGGGACGGGCAATCAGCCCCAGCATTTT.

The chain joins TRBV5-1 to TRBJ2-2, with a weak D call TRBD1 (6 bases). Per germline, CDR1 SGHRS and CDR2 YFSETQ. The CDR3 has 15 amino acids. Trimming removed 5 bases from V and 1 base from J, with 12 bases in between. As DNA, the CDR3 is TGCGCCAGCAGACCAGGGGCCGTGAACACCGGGGAGCTGTTTTTT. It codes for CASRPGAVNTGELFF.

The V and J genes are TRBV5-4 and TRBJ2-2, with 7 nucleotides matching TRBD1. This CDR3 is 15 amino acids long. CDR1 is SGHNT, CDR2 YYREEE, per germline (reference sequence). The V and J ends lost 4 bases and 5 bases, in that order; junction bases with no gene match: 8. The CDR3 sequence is CASSKDRIGTGELFF. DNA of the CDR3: TGTGCCAGCAGCAAGGACAGGATCGGGACCGGGGAGCTGTTTTTT.

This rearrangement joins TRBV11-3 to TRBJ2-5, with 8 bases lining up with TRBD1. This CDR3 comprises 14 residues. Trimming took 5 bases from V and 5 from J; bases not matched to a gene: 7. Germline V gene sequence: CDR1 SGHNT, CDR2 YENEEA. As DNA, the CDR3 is TGTGCCAGCAGCCAAGGACAGGGAGGCGAGACCCAGTACTTC. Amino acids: CASSQGQGGETQYF.

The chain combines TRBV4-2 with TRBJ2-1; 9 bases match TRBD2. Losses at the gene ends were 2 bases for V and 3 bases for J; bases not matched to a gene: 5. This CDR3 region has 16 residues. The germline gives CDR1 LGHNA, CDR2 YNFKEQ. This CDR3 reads CASSQQSGGNYNEQFF. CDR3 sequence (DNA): TGTGCCAGCAGCCAACAAAGCGGGGGGAACTACAATGAGCAGTTCTTC.

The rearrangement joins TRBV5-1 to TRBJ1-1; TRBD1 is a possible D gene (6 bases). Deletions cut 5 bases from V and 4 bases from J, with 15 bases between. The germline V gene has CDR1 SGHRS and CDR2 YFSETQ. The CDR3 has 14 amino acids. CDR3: CASRNRDRLTEAFF. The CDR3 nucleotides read TGCGCCAGCAGAAACAGGGACCGTCTCACTGAAGCTTTCTTT.

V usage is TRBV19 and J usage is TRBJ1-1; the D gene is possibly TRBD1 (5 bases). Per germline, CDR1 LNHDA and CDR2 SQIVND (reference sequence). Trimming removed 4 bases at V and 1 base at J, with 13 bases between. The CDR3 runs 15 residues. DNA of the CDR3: TGTGCCAGTAGTACTCGACCAACAGGGAACACTGAAGCTTTCTTT. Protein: CASSTRPTGNTEAFF.

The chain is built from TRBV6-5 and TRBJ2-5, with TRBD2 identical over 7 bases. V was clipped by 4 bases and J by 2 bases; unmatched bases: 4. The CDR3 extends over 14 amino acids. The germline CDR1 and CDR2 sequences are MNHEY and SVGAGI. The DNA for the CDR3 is TGTGCCAGCAGTTGGGGGGGACGGCAAGAGACCCAGTACTTC. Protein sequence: CASSWGGRQETQYF.

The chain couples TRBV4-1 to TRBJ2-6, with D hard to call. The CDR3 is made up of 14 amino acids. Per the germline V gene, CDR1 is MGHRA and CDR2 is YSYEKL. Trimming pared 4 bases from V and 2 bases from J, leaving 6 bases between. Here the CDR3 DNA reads TGCGCCAGCAGCCGGGCTGCTGGGGCCAACGTCCTGACTTTC. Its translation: CASSRAAGANVLTF.